Shown below are 19 T cell receptor beta chains from a single sample sequenced in a study of prognosis after radiotherapy for stage I lung cancer. From genomic DNA, TCR beta CDR3 was amplified by two-round multiplex PCR. The use of primers specific to each TRBV and TRBJ gene characterized first-round PCR. TCRdb called the multiplex PCR reads again in MiXCR, with one record for every CDR3 protein. The repertoire holds 20,000 to 30,000 distinct CDR3 sequences, with 40% as singletons. The sequencing here drew on PBMCs, taken before or after stereotactic body radiation therapy (not recorded which). Every receptor here comes from a donor aged 50 or older with non-small cell lung cancer.

In its sample, this clonotype was seen many times. Here the CDR3 DNA reads TGTGCCAGCAGCTTCGCGGGAGGGAGCACCGGGGAGCTGTTTTTT. It is translated as CASSFAGGSTGELFF. This sequence joins TRBV7-9 and TRBJ2-2, with TRBD2 identical over 9 bases. With V trimmed by 3 bases and J by 4 bases, 3 bases remained unmatched. CDR1 is SEHNR and CDR2 is FQNEAQ in the germline V gene (reference sequence). The CDR3 covers 15 residues.

J is TRBJ2-7 and V is TRBV20-1, with D possibly being TRBD1 or TRBD2 (6 bases each). This CDR3 has 16 residues. Germline CDR1 and CDR2: DFQATT and SNEGSKA (reference sequence). V lost 2 bases and J 0 bases, leaving 17 bases between the germline ends. The CDR3, as DNA: TGCAGTGCTAGAACCCTGGGGGGCAGGGACTCCTACGAGCAGTACTTC. Its protein product is CSARTLGGRDSYEQYF.

In the case of this clonotype: Given a far larger clone just one base away, this is likely a sequencing read error. This chain uses TRBV6-4 with TRBJ1-6; 7 bases match TRBD1. Germline lookup yields CDR1 MRHNA and CDR2 SNTAGT. This CDR3 contains 15 residues. Written as DNA, the CDR3 is TGTTCCAGCCGAGGTATAGGGGGCGACAATTCACCCCTCCACTTT. Translating it yields CSSRGIGGDNSPLHF.

Many counts were recorded for this clonotype. The CDR3 DNA sequence: TGTGCCAGCAGCTCAGCGGGAGGGTACGAGCAGTACTTC. This encodes CASSSAGGYEQYF. The rearrangement links TRBV11-2 to TRBJ2-7; 10 bases fit TRBD2. This CDR3 spans 13 amino acids. Trimming cost V 4 bases and J 4 bases; bases outside gene matches: 1. Germline V gene lookup returns CDR1 SGHAT and CDR2 FQNNGV.

This clonotype was seen a handful of times. Possible read error: a much larger clone is one base away. CDR3 amino acids: CSAYRQGQTFF. CDR3 DNA: TGCAGTGCTTATCGACAGGGTCAAACTTTCTTT. The J gene is TRBJ1-1, the V gene TRBV20-1; 7 bases are a match to TRBD1. The J segment lost 12 bases and the V segment lost 5 bases, leaving 9 bases of the junction unmatched. Germline V gene data show CDR1 as DFQATT and CDR2 as SNEGSKA (reference sequence). The CDR3 contains 11 residues.

With respect to this clonotype: This sequence is one base from a far larger clone and is likely a read error. The chain links TRBV6-8 to TRBJ1-2; D perhaps matches TRBD1 (5 bases). Germline loops: CDR1 MNHGY, CDR2 SAAAGT. The V end was cut by 2 bases, the J end by 12 bases, with 13 bases between. This CDR3 region has 12 residues. The CDR3 reads CASSYRGSRDTF. In DNA, the CDR3 is TGTGCCAGCAGTTACAGGGGCAGTAGGGACACCTTC.

By sample fraction, this clonotype is medium-sized (0.01 to 0.1%). The chain joins TRBV12-3 or TRBV12-4 to TRBJ1-2, with TRBD1 identical over 7 bases. V dropped 2 bases and J dropped 8; count of bases not matched to a gene: 2. CDR3 length equals 12 residues. The CDR3 loop reads CASSLRGHGYTF. The CDR3 DNA follows: TGTGCCAGCAGTTTAAGGGGGCACGGCTACACCTTC.

As for this clonotype: A read error may account for a junction end that differs from germline. Written as DNA, the CDR3 is TGTGCCAGTGGTCCCCGGGGAGGGCCTCCCACCGGGGATCTGTTTTTT. It is translated as CASGPRGGPPTGDLFF. The chain recombines TRBV19 with TRBJ2-2, with TRBD2 matching over 7 bases. Germline V gene sequence: CDR1 LNHDA, CDR2 SQIVND (reference sequence). This CDR3 is 16 amino acids long.

The J gene is TRBJ1-6, the V gene TRBV2; D not resolved. In germline, CDR1 is SNHLY, CDR2 FYNNEI. Deletions cut 2 bases from V and 17 bases from J, with 19 bases between. CDR3 length: 14 amino acids. In DNA, the CDR3 is TGTGCCAGCAGTGAATCGGGGTCGTATTCACACGTCCACTTT. Its protein is CASSESGSYSHVHF.

The DNA of the CDR3 is TGTGCCAGCAGCCCCCGTTTGATCGGGAGGAGATACAATGAGCAGTTCTTC. Translated: CASSPRLIGRRYNEQFF. This chain uses TRBV7-8 with TRBJ2-1; 7 bases line up with TRBD2. The CDR3 totals 17 residues. J gave up 4 bases and V 5 bases, and 14 bases lay outside the gene matches. Looked up from germline, CDR1 is SGHVS and CDR2 is FQNEAQ.

CDR3 region: CASSPTTGTGVWNEQFF. For the CDR3, the DNA is TGTGCCAGCAGCCCCACAACCGGGACAGGGGTTTGGAATGAGCAGTTCTTC. The chain uses TRBV6-1 and TRBJ2-1; 10 nucleotides agree with TRBD1. Trimming removed 6 bases from V and 7 bases from J; junction bases left unmatched: 15. The CDR3 has 17 amino acids. The germline V gene encodes CDR1 MNHNS and CDR2 SASEGT.

In its sample, this clonotype was seen many times. Germline and junction disagree at one end, which may indicate a read error. Here the CDR3 reads CSARPGLAGNHEKEIQYF. CDR3 nucleotides: TGCAGTGCTAGACCGGGACTAGCGGGAAATCACGAAAAAGAGATCCAGTACTTC. This chain connects TRBV20-1 to TRBJ2-5; 13 bases align to TRBD2. There are 18 residues in the CDR3. Germline lookup yields CDR1 DFQATT and CDR2 SNEGSKA (reference sequence).

This clonotype was observed a few times. This may be a read error: a much more frequent sequence differs by one nucleotide. The CDR3 coding sequence is TGCGCCAGCAGCGCGCGAGGGGGACTCGGCCGCTCGCATTACTTC. The encoded protein is CASSARGGLGRSHYF. The chain has TRBV4-1 and TRBJ2-7; D could derive from TRBD1 or TRBD2 (6 bases each). Germline loops: CDR1 MGHRA, CDR2 YSYEKL. Trimming removed 5 bases at V and 13 bases at J, with 27 bases between. CDR3 length: 15 residues.

The sample holds many counts of this clonotype. This rearrangement joins TRBV7-8 to TRBJ2-1, with TRBD2 matching 7 bases. The CDR3 is 16 amino acids. J gave up 7 bases and V 6 bases, and 15 bases lay outside the gene matches. Germline lookup yields CDR1 SGHVS and CDR2 FQNEAQ. In nucleotides, the CDR3 is TGTGCCAGCAGACTAGGATTTGGCGGGAGAGGTAATGAGCAGTTCTTC. It specifies CASRLGFGGRGNEQFF. Supplemented by reference TRBV7-8 and TRBJ2-1, the full variable domain reads GAGVSQSPRYKVAKRGQDVALRCDPISGHVSLFWYQQALGQGPEFLTYFQNEAQLDKSGLPSDRFFAERPEGSVSTLKIQRTQQEDSAVYLCASRLGFGGRGNEQFFGPGTRLTVL.

In this sample, this clonotype turned up many times. The CDR3: CASSHDRAGYEQYF. CDR3 in DNA: TGTGCCAGCAGCCATGACAGGGCGGGCTACGAGCAGTACTTC. The rearrangement joins TRBV4-2 to TRBJ2-7; 7 nucleotides line up with TRBD1. V lost 3 bases to trimming and J lost 3 bases; unmatched junction nucleotides: 5. In germline, CDR1 is LGHNA, CDR2 YNFKEQ. The CDR3 loop spans 14 amino acids.

There are many counts of this clonotype. This sequence joins TRBV20-1 and TRBJ2-7; weak D call: TRBD1 (5 bases). V was pared by 6 bases and J by 1 base, with 10 bases between. This CDR3 has 12 amino acids. Germline V gene lookup returns CDR1 DFQATT and CDR2 SNEGSKA (reference sequence). CDR3 residues: CSAVQDSYEQYF. Here the CDR3 DNA reads TGCAGTGCCGTACAGGATTCCTACGAGCAGTACTTC.

The genes are TRBV20-1 and TRBJ2-1; 8 positions agree with TRBD2. J was trimmed by 6 bases and V by 0 bases; bases with no gene match: 10. Germline-derived CDR1 and CDR2 are DFQATT and SNEGSKA (reference sequence). The CDR3 runs 16 residues. As DNA, the CDR3 is TGCAGTGCTAGAGATTTATCGGGAGGGGTTCCCAATGAGCAGTTCTTC. Protein product: CSARDLSGGVPNEQFF.

V usage is TRBV30 and J usage is TRBJ1-1; D is undetermined. The CDR3 contains 10 residues. Germline lookup yields CDR1 GTSNPN and CDR2 SVGIG (reference sequence). Trimming removed 8 bases at V and 6 bases at J, with 10 bases between. The CDR3 DNA is TGTGCCGGCCTATTCGCTGAAGCTTTCTTT. Translating gives CAGLFAEAFF. The variable domain in full, completed from reference TRBV30 and TRBJ1-1, reads SQTIHQWPATLVQPVGSPLSLECTVEGTSNPNLYWYRQAAGRGLQLLFYSVGIGQISSEVPQNLSASRPQDRQFILSSKKLLLSDSGFYLCAGLFAEAFFGQGTRLTVV.

This clonotype is medium-sized. The chain couples TRBV5-1 to TRBJ2-2; D may be TRBD1 (6 bases). Germline V gene data show CDR1 as SGHRS and CDR2 as YFSETQ. The CDR3 spans 17 residues. V lost 2 bases, J lost 2 bases, and 16 bases lay in between. CDR3 amino acids: CASSFSGDARNTGELFF. DNA of the CDR3: TGCGCCAGCAGCTTTTCAGGGGACGCACGAAACACCGGGGAGCTGTTTTTT. Complete variable domain (other parts from reference TRBV5-1 and TRBJ2-2): KAGVTQTPRYLIKTRGQQVTLSCSPISGHRSVSWYQQTPGQGLQFLFEYFSETQRNKGNFPGRFSGRQFSNSRSEMNVSTLELGDSALYLCASSFSGDARNTGELFFGEGSRLTVL.